Listed here are 31 T cell receptor beta chains from one sample, sequenced in a study of regulatory T cells in long-lasting Graves disease. Construction of the TCR beta libraries employed iRepertoire HTBI primers in conjunction with Arm-PCR of CDR3 regions. In TCRdb, the multiplex PCR reads were re-called with MiXCR into one record per CDR3 protein. The data show around 500,000 distinct CDR3 sequences, approximately 15% seen once. Indicated time point: newly diagnosed GD, antithyroid drugs for less than 3 months. The authors made the TCR library using RNA they extracted from PBMCs. The same specimen was also included in a second study, on T cells in Graves' hyperthyroidism and ophthalmopathy.

The specimen was peripheral blood mononuclear cells (PBMCs), collected at new diagnosis, from a patient treated with antithyroid drugs. The origin of the receptors is a man aged 25 to 40 with Graves disease.

This clonotype has more than one count but fewer than ten. V is TRBV6-7 and J is TRBJ2-7; D unclear. TRBV6-7 is an open reading frame whose function is uncertain. Trimming pared 0 bases from V and 2 bases from J, leaving 11 bases between. The CDR3 extends over 15 amino acids. The CDR3, as DNA: TGTGCCAGCAGTTACTCGCACTCGTTTCCCTACGAGCAGTACTTC. Protein product: CASSYSHSFPYEQYF.

This clonotype was seen repeatedly, ten times or more. The V and J genes are TRBV10-3 and TRBJ1-4; no clear D gene. V dropped 2 bases and J dropped 9 bases, with 4 bases sitting between them. CDR3 length: 11 residues. CDR1 and CDR2 (germline): ENHRY, SYGVKD. CDR3 amino acids: CAISERKKLFF. The DNA of the CDR3 is TGTGCCATCAGTGAGAGGAAAAAACTGTTTTTT.

There are many counts of this clonotype. The chain combines TRBV12-3 or TRBV12-4 with TRBJ1-1; D is uncertain. This CDR3 comprises 15 residues. Trimming left V 5 bases short and J 0 bases short, with 13 bases between. CDR3 residues: CASSARTGMNTEAFF. DNA for the CDR3: TGTGCCAGCAGTGCCCGGACGGGCATGAACACTGAAGCTTTCTTT.

This clonotype showed up many times. Here the CDR3 DNA reads TGTGCCAGCAGCCCCGTGGGCGACAAGCAGTACTTC. This translates into CASSPVGDKQYF. The chain links TRBV7-9 to TRBJ2-7; D remains ambiguous. V lost 5 bases and J 8 bases, leaving 13 bases between the germline ends. This CDR3 region has 12 residues. From germline, CDR1 is SEHNR and CDR2 FQNEAQ (reference sequence).

In its sample, this clonotype was seen many times. V usage is TRBV27 and J usage is TRBJ2-7; TRBD2 matches 13 bases. Germline trimming cut 3 bases from V and 9 bases from J; bases unmatched to any gene: 5. This CDR3 has 14 residues. Germline V lookup: CDR1 MNHEY, CDR2 SMNVEV (reference sequence). The CDR3, as DNA: TGTGCCAGCAGTTTCAGGACTAGCGGGAGTCTGCAGTACTTC. Translated: CASSFRTSGSLQYF.

This clonotype was seen repeatedly, ten times or more. The rearrangement uses TRBV7-3 and TRBJ2-2; 7 positions agree with TRBD1. The CDR3 is 16 residues long. J lost 5 bases, V lost 5 bases, and 11 bases had no gene match. Per germline, CDR1 SGHTA and CDR2 FQGTGA. In nucleotides, the CDR3 is TGTGCCAGCAGCGTGATAGGGACAGTCTCAACCGGGGAGCTGTTTTTT. The encoded protein is CASSVIGTVSTGELFF.

This clonotype has a count of ten or more. The V and J genes are TRBV2 and TRBJ2-2; 11 bases agree with TRBD1. J gave up 6 bases and V 6 bases, and 3 bases lay outside the gene matches. From germline, CDR1 is SNHLY and CDR2 FYNNEI. The CDR3 runs to 14 residues. CDR3 residues: CASSRDRGAGELFF. The CDR3 nucleotides are TGTGCCAGCAGCCGGGACAGGGGGGCCGGGGAGCTGTTTTTT.

This chain joins TRBV19 and TRBJ2-5; 7 nucleotides align to TRBD2. The CDR3 consists of 14 residues. Germline assignment: CDR1 LNHDA and CDR2 SQIVND (reference sequence). Germline trimming cut 7 bases from V and 1 base from J; bases unmatched to any gene: 6. The DNA for the CDR3 is TGTGCCAGTAAGGGTACGGGGGGCCAAGAGACCCAGTACTTC. Amino acid sequence: CASKGTGGQETQYF.

V usage is TRBV15 and J usage is TRBJ2-1; maybe TRBD2 (6 bases). This CDR3 contains 16 residues. V lost 3 bases, J lost 1 base, and 13 bases lay in between. The germline V gene has CDR1 LNHNV and CDR2 YYDKDF (reference sequence). CDR3 protein: CATSRGSGGSYNEQFF. The CDR3 region has the DNA TGTGCCACCAGCAGGGGGAGTGGGGGGTCCTACAATGAGCAGTTCTTC.

This clonotype was seen many times. The chain joins TRBV30 to TRBJ2-1; D perhaps matches TRBD2 (6 bases). From germline, CDR1 is GTSNPN and CDR2 SVGIG (reference sequence). V dropped 1 base and J dropped 8 bases, with 12 bases sitting between them. CDR3 length: 13 amino acids. The CDR3 DNA reads as TGTGCCTGGAGTGCCGGGAGAGTTGATGAGCAGTTCTTC. Amino acids: CAWSAGRVDEQFF. Combining the CDR3 with reference TRBV30 and TRBJ2-1 gives the whole variable domain SQTIHQWPATLVQPVGSPLSLECTVEGTSNPNLYWYRQAAGRGLQLLFYSVGIGQISSEVPQNLSASRPQDRQFILSSKKLLLSDSGFYLCAWSAGRVDEQFFGPGTRLTVL.

This clonotype was recorded at least ten times. This sequence joins TRBV18 and TRBJ1-5; 10 nucleotides line up with TRBD1. This CDR3 has 14 amino acids. Germline V gene data show CDR1 as KGHSH and CDR2 as LQKENI. J lost 5 bases, V lost 6 bases, and 4 bases had no gene match. For the CDR3, the DNA is TGTGCCAGCTCTCGGACAGGGGGGCATCAGCCCCAGCATTTT. Translation: CASSRTGGHQPQHF. Based on the CDR3 plus reference TRBV18 and TRBJ1-5, the full variable domain is NAGVMQNPRHLVRRRGQEARLRCSPMKGHSHVYWYRQLPEEGLKFMVYLQKENIIDESGMPKERFSAEFPKEGPSILRIQQVVRGDSAAYFCASSRTGGHQPQHFGDGTRLSIL.

J is TRBJ2-1 and V is TRBV24-1, with D unresolved. V shed 9 bases and J shed 0 bases, with 8 bases lying between them. This CDR3 has 13 residues. Germline V gene lookup returns CDR1 KGHDR and CDR2 SFDVKD. The CDR3 sequence is CATQSDSYNEQFF. CDR3 nucleotides: TGTGCCACCCAATCGGACTCCTACAATGAGCAGTTCTTC.

This clonotype was counted only a few times. The V and J genes are TRBV2 and TRBJ1-1; no definite D call. Germline V gives CDR1 SNHLY, CDR2 FYNNEI. Between the trimmed V and J ends, which lost 6 bases and 7 bases, there was a span of 18 bases. The CDR3 totals 14 residues. CDR3 DNA sequence: TGTGCCAGCAGAAGAGAGGCTGAGAGAAATGAAGCTTTCTTT. Its protein is CASRREAERNEAFF. Using reference TRBV2 and TRBJ1-1 for the parts outside the CDR3, the full variable domain is EPEVTQTPSHQVTQMGQEVILRCVPISNHLYFYWYRQILGQKVEFLVSFYNNEISEKSEIFDDQFSVERPDGSNFTLKIRSTKLEDSAMYFCASRREAERNEAFFGQGTRLTVV.

This chain connects TRBV3-1 to TRBJ2-3; D is unclear. The V and J ends lost 2 bases and 6 bases respectively, with 6 bases between them. The CDR3 extends over 12 amino acids. Germline V gene lookup returns CDR1 LGHDT and CDR2 YNNKEL (reference sequence). The CDR3 sequence: CASSQWQDTQYF. The DNA of the CDR3 is TGTGCCAGCAGCCAATGGCAGGATACGCAGTATTTT.

At least ten counts were recorded for this clonotype. V gene TRBV20-1 combines with J gene TRBJ1-5, with unresolved D. V was shortened by 5 bases and J by 3 bases, with 26 bases between the two germline ends. The germline V gene encodes CDR1 DFQATT and CDR2 SNEGSKA (reference sequence). This CDR3 comprises 18 residues. CDR3 coding DNA: TGCAGTGCTCCTCGGTCTTTACTCGAAGGTGGGTTCAATCAGCCCCAGCATTTT. It encodes CSAPRSLLEGGFNQPQHF.

The chain recombines TRBV11-2 with TRBJ1-1, with D perhaps matching TRBD1 (5 bases). Between the trimmed V and J ends, which lost 5 bases and 7 bases, there was a span of 23 bases. CDR1 SGHAT and CDR2 FQNNGV come from the germline V gene. This CDR3 comprises 16 residues. The CDR3 region has the DNA TGTGCCAGCAGCCCTCCCCTACGGGGGAAAAACCGTGAAGCTTTCTTT. Its translation: CASSPPLRGKNREAFF.

This clonotype turned up a few times. The chain uses TRBV6-1 and TRBJ2-7; D assignment may be TRBD1 or TRBD2 (5 bases each). This CDR3 contains 13 residues. V was cut by 6 bases and J by 2 bases, with 11 bases left in between. Per the germline V gene, CDR1 is MNHNS and CDR2 is SASEGT. CDR3 residues: CASRRDGTYEQYF. The CDR3 bases are TGTGCCAGCAGGAGGGACGGTACCTACGAGCAGTACTTC.

This clonotype occurred many times. This clone may be a read error of a much larger clone one base away. This chain joins TRBV9 and TRBJ2-7; 8 bases are shared with TRBD2. This CDR3 is built from 13 residues. V gave up 2 bases and J gave up 3 bases; unmatched junction bases: 1. Germline values: CDR1 SGDLS, CDR2 YYNGEE. The CDR3 coding sequence is TGTGCCAGCAGCGTCGGGACTAGCTACGAGCAGTACTTC. This translates into CASSVGTSYEQYF.

This sequence joins TRBV5-6 and TRBJ2-5; D is unresolved. Germline V lookup: CDR1 SGHDT, CDR2 YYEEEE. The V gene lost 0 bases and the J gene lost 2 bases, with 14 bases spanning the gap. CDR3 length: 16 residues. DNA for the CDR3: TGTGCCAGCAGCTTGGTGGCAGGAGTAATTCAAGAGACCCAGTACTTC. Translation gives CASSLVAGVIQETQYF.

This clonotype was observed a handful of times. V usage is TRBV12-3 or TRBV12-4 and J usage is TRBJ2-3; 8 bases map to TRBD2. The CDR3 covers 15 residues. The V and J ends lost 5 bases and 5 bases, in that order; junction bases with no gene match: 9. CDR3 DNA: TGTGCCAGCAGTCTTAGCGGGGAGCGGATAGATACGCAGTATTTT. It is translated as CASSLSGERIDTQYF.

Many counts were recorded for this clonotype. Compared with germline, one end of the junction differs, possibly owing to a read error. CDR3 nucleotides: TGTGCCAGCAGTAACTCAGGGTTTGGCTACACCTTC. As protein: CASSNSGFGYTF. The gene calls are TRBV6-5 and TRBJ1-2, with D possibly being TRBD1 (5 bases). The CDR3 contains 12 residues. The germline gives CDR1 MNHEY, CDR2 SVGAGI.

A single count supports this clonotype. One base away lies a much larger clone, so this may be a sequencing read error. The chain couples TRBV25-1 to TRBJ1-5; D remains ambiguous. The germline V gene encodes CDR1 MGHDK and CDR2 SYGVNS. The V and J ends lost 6 bases and 15 bases respectively, with 24 bases between them. This CDR3 has 14 residues. This chain's CDR3 is CASSPGPANEARHF. The CDR3 coding sequence is TGTGCCAGCAGCCCCGGTCCCGCTAACGAGGCCCGGCATTTT.

This clonotype has a count of ten or more. This chain joins TRBV2 and TRBJ2-6, with D perhaps being TRBD1 or TRBD2 (5 bases each). CDR3 length equals 16 residues. The germline V gene encodes CDR1 SNHLY and CDR2 FYNNEI. Between the trimmed V and J ends, which lost 4 bases and 0 bases, there was a span of 10 bases. CDR3 bases: TGTGCCAGCAGTGCGGGACGCCGCTCTGGGGCCAACGTCCTGACTTTC. Protein product: CASSAGRRSGANVLTF.

In this sample, this clonotype turned up a few times. This chain connects TRBV30 to TRBJ1-2, with 11 bases fitting TRBD1. CDR3 size: 14 residues. Germline assignment: CDR1 GTSNPN and CDR2 SVGIG (reference sequence). V dropped 0 bases and J dropped 7; count of bases not matched to a gene: 4. The CDR3 coding sequence is TGTGCCTGGAGTGTAGGGACAGGGGGAAGTGGCTACACCTTC. Translation: CAWSVGTGGSGYTF.

Ten or more counts support this clonotype. The chain has TRBV11-1 and TRBJ2-5, with D perhaps matching TRBD2 (5 bases). This CDR3 contains 15 residues. Germline assignment: CDR1 SGHAT and CDR2 FQDESV (reference sequence). V was trimmed by 4 bases and J by 2 bases, leaving 14 bases between them. CDR3 DNA sequence: TGTGCCAGCAGCTGGGTTTTCGGGGAACAAGAGACCCAGTACTTC. Its protein product is CASSWVFGEQETQYF.

This clonotype was seen many times. The rearrangement links TRBV18 to TRBJ2-1; D is possibly TRBD1 (6 bases). The CDR3 is made up of 15 amino acids. CDR1 and CDR2 from the germline V gene are KGHSH and LQKENI. Trimming removed 4 bases from V and 0 bases from J, with 10 bases in between. The CDR3 nucleotides are TGTGCCAGCTCACGAGTCAGGGGCTCCTACAATGAGCAGTTCTTC. Amino acids: CASSRVRGSYNEQFF. The variable domain in full, completed from reference TRBV18 and TRBJ2-1, reads NAGVMQNPRHLVRRRGQEARLRCSPMKGHSHVYWYRQLPEEGLKFMVYLQKENIIDESGMPKERFSAEFPKEGPSILRIQQVVRGDSAAYFCASSRVRGSYNEQFFGPGTRLTVL.

The chain has TRBV7-2 and TRBJ2-3; TRBD2 agrees at 11 bases. The V and J ends lost 5 bases and 4 bases, in that order; junction bases with no gene match: 11. The germline CDR1 and CDR2 sequences are SGHTA and FQGNSA. The CDR3 is 17 amino acids. CDR3 in amino acids: CASSPQLAGAIADTQYF. The CDR3 DNA reads TGTGCCAGCAGCCCACAACTAGCGGGAGCGATTGCAGATACGCAGTATTTT.

This clonotype was observed a handful of times. The chain employs TRBV7-7 and TRBJ2-1, with 12 bases identical to TRBD2. CDR1 is SSHAT and CDR2 is FNYEAQ in the germline V gene (reference sequence). Trimming removed 1 base from V and 1 base from J; junction bases left unmatched: 14. This CDR3 has 21 amino acids. In DNA form, the CDR3 reads TGTGCCAGCAGCTTAGTCCCACCGAGACTAGCGGGAGCGCGATCCTACAATGAGCAGTTCTTC. Its protein product is CASSLVPPRLAGARSYNEQFF.

The chain is built from TRBV18 and TRBJ2-1; 9 bases map to TRBD2. The CDR3 contains 16 residues. Germline loops: CDR1 KGHSH, CDR2 LQKENI. Trimming took 0 bases from V and 4 from J; bases not matched to a gene: 4. The CDR3 bases are TGTGCCAGCTCACCACCGTGGCGGGAGGGATACAATGAGCAGTTCTTC. It encodes CASSPPWREGYNEQFF. Complete variable domain (other parts from reference TRBV18 and TRBJ2-1): NAGVMQNPRHLVRRRGQEARLRCSPMKGHSHVYWYRQLPEEGLKFMVYLQKENIIDESGMPKERFSAEFPKEGPSILRIQQVVRGDSAAYFCASSPPWREGYNEQFFGPGTRLTVL.

This clonotype was seen many times. The chain has TRBV27 and TRBJ2-7; 11 bases are shared with TRBD2. Germline lookup yields CDR1 MNHEY and CDR2 SMNVEV (reference sequence). There are 14 residues in the CDR3. V was clipped by 11 bases and J by 2 bases; unmatched bases: 8. CDR3 sequence reads: CASRALAGAYEQYF. The CDR3, as DNA: TGTGCCTCCCGGGCACTAGCGGGAGCCTACGAGCAGTACTTC.

The chain is built from TRBV29-1 and TRBJ2-6; 8 bases line up with TRBD1. Germline assignment: CDR1 SQVTM and CDR2 ANQGSEA. CDR3 length: 18 amino acids. J lost 0 bases, V lost 0 bases, and 7 bases had no gene match. Here the CDR3 reads CSVEDGRGPGSGANVLTF. CDR3 nucleotide sequence: TGCAGCGTTGAAGACGGCAGGGGGCCCGGCTCTGGGGCCAACGTCCTGACTTTC. Full variable domain (rest looked up from reference TRBV29-1 and TRBJ2-6): SAVISQKPSRDICQRGTSLTIQCQVDSQVTMMFWYRQQPGQSLTLIATANQGSEATYESGFVIDKFPISRPNLTFSTLTVSNMSPEDSSIYLCSVEDGRGPGSGANVLTFGAGSRLTVL.